This is a list of T cell receptor beta chains from one sample in a study of beta chain features in type 1 diabetes. The assay was immunoSEQ multiplex PCR, and TCRdb's table has in-frame clones only and misses some. The sample gives around 500,000 clones, about an eighth of which show up once; less than 0.06% is in the top ten. The sample was naive CD4+ T cells from blood. All receptors come from a woman in her late teens or twenties in good health. Each CDR3 is given with its conserved first and last residue. The D gene is left open where the match is weak. Clone size is not always given. Where it is, it says once, few, many or a class for expanded clones.

clone_size: -
j_call: TRBJ2-5
v_call: TRBV11-2
d_call: -
cdr3_aa: CASREAETQYF

clone_size: few
j_call: TRBJ1-2
v_call: TRBV6-6
d_call: -
cdr3_aa: CASSRDGFYGYTF

clone_size: few
j_call: TRBJ2-1
v_call: TRBV4-3
d_call: TRBD2
cdr3_aa: CASSQGTGTSAKSSYNEQFF

clone_size: -
j_call: TRBJ2-2
v_call: TRBV18
d_call: -
cdr3_aa: CASSPLGNGELFF

clone_size: -
j_call: TRBJ2-3
v_call: TRBV18
d_call: -
cdr3_aa: CASSPIPGGTDTQYF

clone_size: -
j_call: TRBJ2-7
v_call: TRBV6-5
d_call: -
cdr3_aa: CASSGPMREQYF

clone_size: few
j_call: TRBJ1-4
v_call: TRBV14
d_call: TRBD1
cdr3_aa: CASSPQGAKLFF

clone_size: few
j_call: TRBJ2-1
v_call: TRBV7-3
d_call: TRBD1
cdr3_aa: CASSPGTGVFDEQFF

clone_size: -
j_call: TRBJ1-6
v_call: TRBV7-9
d_call: -
cdr3_aa: CASSDRTDNSPLHF

clone_size: -
j_call: TRBJ2-1
v_call: TRBV29-1
d_call: TRBD2
cdr3_aa: CSVGVAGGLYYNEQFF

clone_size: -
j_call: TRBJ2-3
v_call: TRBV7-9
d_call: TRBD2
cdr3_aa: CASSLGASGGTTDTQYF

clone_size: few
j_call: TRBJ2-5
v_call: TRBV14
d_call: -
cdr3_aa: CASSQDPGGWWTQYF

clone_size: few
j_call: TRBJ2-5
v_call: TRBV7-9
d_call: -
cdr3_aa: CASSLLTQETQYF

clone_size: once
j_call: TRBJ2-5
v_call: TRBV12-5
d_call: TRBD2
cdr3_aa: CASVQGLAGGTETQYF

clone_size: -
j_call: TRBJ1-3
v_call: TRBV6-1
d_call: -
cdr3_aa: CASRRNSGNTIYF

clone_size: -
j_call: TRBJ1-4
v_call: TRBV7-9
d_call: -
cdr3_aa: CASSLAGGEKLFF

clone_size: -
j_call: TRBJ2-1
v_call: TRBV28
d_call: -
cdr3_aa: CASSLSAGGPYNEQFF

clone_size: few
j_call: TRBJ2-1
v_call: TRBV29-1
d_call: TRBD2
cdr3_aa: CSVEKLAGVSNEQFF

clone_size: -
j_call: TRBJ1-5
v_call: TRBV7-2
d_call: -
cdr3_aa: CASSLGRNQPQHF

clone_size: -
j_call: TRBJ2-3
v_call: TRBV4-2
d_call: -
cdr3_aa: CASSQVGRESADTQYF

clone_size: -
j_call: TRBJ2-3
v_call: TRBV7-9
d_call: -
cdr3_aa: CASSLVGLAADTQYF

clone_size: -
j_call: TRBJ2-2
v_call: TRBV29-1
d_call: -
cdr3_aa: CSVDKAGELFF

clone_size: -
j_call: TRBJ1-2
v_call: TRBV10-3
d_call: TRBD1
cdr3_aa: CAISVGTGATRHGYTF

clone_size: -
j_call: TRBJ2-5
v_call: TRBV4-1
d_call: -
cdr3_aa: CASSQTSQETQYF

clone_size: -
j_call: TRBJ1-5
v_call: TRBV28
d_call: TRBD1
cdr3_aa: CASSYLRQGAQPQHF

clone_size: few
j_call: TRBJ1-2
v_call: TRBV30
d_call: -
cdr3_aa: CAWSWEGHGYTF

clone_size: -
j_call: TRBJ1-2
v_call: TRBV7-9
d_call: TRBD1
cdr3_aa: CASSLLGQGIRGYTF

clone_size: -
j_call: TRBJ1-1
v_call: TRBV7-2
d_call: -
cdr3_aa: CASSPRGRSNTEAFF

clone_size: -
j_call: TRBJ2-5
v_call: TRBV7-2
d_call: -
cdr3_aa: CASSSDWGQETQYF

clone_size: few
j_call: TRBJ2-7
v_call: TRBV25-1
d_call: TRBD1
cdr3_aa: CASSEAGGDEQYF

clone_size: -
j_call: TRBJ1-4
v_call: TRBV2
d_call: TRBD1
cdr3_aa: CASSLDRLNEKLFF

clone_size: -
j_call: TRBJ1-1
v_call: TRBV12-5
d_call: -
cdr3_aa: CASGLDPRENTEAFF

clone_size: few
j_call: TRBJ1-2
v_call: TRBV14
d_call: -
cdr3_aa: CASSPLGGYTF

clone_size: -
j_call: TRBJ2-1
v_call: TRBV7-9
d_call: TRBD2
cdr3_aa: CASSIGTSGSGYNEQFF

clone_size: many
j_call: TRBJ2-3
v_call: TRBV30
d_call: TRBD2
cdr3_aa: CAWSEKAGGPLPTQYF

clone_size: few
j_call: TRBJ1-6
v_call: TRBV15
d_call: -
cdr3_aa: CATSRGGPYNSPLHF

clone_size: -
j_call: TRBJ1-2
v_call: TRBV9
d_call: -
cdr3_aa: CARSVGVFDGYTF

clone_size: -
j_call: TRBJ2-3
v_call: TRBV28
d_call: -
cdr3_aa: CATWDKNTQYF

clone_size: -
j_call: TRBJ2-3
v_call: TRBV6-1
d_call: -
cdr3_aa: CASSAPGRTDTQYF

clone_size: -
j_call: TRBJ2-1
v_call: TRBV5-1
d_call: -
cdr3_aa: CASSPVRGWDEQFF

clone_size: -
j_call: TRBJ1-1
v_call: TRBV7-2
d_call: -
cdr3_aa: CASSPGGPGGNTEAFF

clone_size: -
j_call: TRBJ2-3
v_call: TRBV28
d_call: -
cdr3_aa: CASSPQGEITDTQYF

clone_size: -
j_call: TRBJ1-1
v_call: TRBV7-2
d_call: -
cdr3_aa: CASSFPTGLNTEAFF

clone_size: few
j_call: TRBJ1-1
v_call: TRBV19
d_call: -
cdr3_aa: CASSKYPGLNTEAFF

clone_size: -
j_call: TRBJ2-1
v_call: TRBV7-2
d_call: -
cdr3_aa: CASSLGTVAFF

clone_size: -
j_call: TRBJ1-1
v_call: TRBV7-2
d_call: -
cdr3_aa: CASSVRAGEAFF

clone_size: -
j_call: TRBJ2-1
v_call: TRBV9
d_call: -
cdr3_aa: CASSVAPRTNNEQFF

clone_size: -
j_call: TRBJ1-4
v_call: TRBV29-1
d_call: -
cdr3_aa: CSVAGINEKLFF

clone_size: few
j_call: TRBJ2-5
v_call: TRBV7-9
d_call: -
cdr3_aa: CASSSAETQYF

clone_size: -
j_call: TRBJ2-7
v_call: TRBV29-1
d_call: -
cdr3_aa: CSVESSQGGYEQYF

clone_size: -
j_call: TRBJ2-7
v_call: TRBV5-1
d_call: TRBD2
cdr3_aa: CASSQPSGGTASYEQYF

clone_size: few
j_call: TRBJ1-5
v_call: TRBV9
d_call: -
cdr3_aa: CASSPAGQGNQPQHF

clone_size: few
j_call: TRBJ2-1
v_call: TRBV2
d_call: -
cdr3_aa: CASRNRPGQFF

clone_size: -
j_call: TRBJ1-5
v_call: TRBV18
d_call: -
cdr3_aa: CASSPFLGVEQPQHF

clone_size: few
j_call: TRBJ2-3
v_call: TRBV4-2
d_call: TRBD2
cdr3_aa: CASSQGSTSGGSLQYF

clone_size: -
j_call: TRBJ2-5
v_call: TRBV18
d_call: -
cdr3_aa: CASSDQETQYF

clone_size: -
j_call: TRBJ2-3
v_call: TRBV7-9
d_call: -
cdr3_aa: CASSLGRTSTDTQYF

clone_size: few
j_call: TRBJ2-1
v_call: TRBV13
d_call: TRBD2
cdr3_aa: CASSLLAGKVQAQNEQFF

clone_size: -
j_call: TRBJ1-5
v_call: TRBV28
d_call: -
cdr3_aa: CASSLDQPQHF

clone_size: -
j_call: TRBJ1-2
v_call: TRBV30
d_call: -
cdr3_aa: CAWTGRGGYTF